What follows are 8 T cell receptor beta chains derived from one specimen sequenced in a study of T cells in Graves' hyperthyroidism and ophthalmopathy. Using RNA transcripts as the source, TCR beta CDR3 regions were amplified. The HTBI primer set drove a first-round RT-PCR of the TCR CDR3. TCRdb reprocessed the multiplex PCR reads via MiXCR and lists one record per CDR3 protein. The profile shows nearly 600,000 distinct CDR3 sequences, approximately 15% of them singletons. Sample: blood. All receptors derive from a woman between 18 and 29 years old with Graves' ophthalmopathy.

Many counts were recorded for this clonotype. V usage is TRBV5-1 and J usage is TRBJ2-3, with 7 bases lining up with TRBD2. Germline CDR1 and CDR2: SGHRS and YFSETQ. The trim removed 6 bases at V and 5 bases at J, leaving 9 bases unmatched. This CDR3 contains 14 residues. The CDR3 bases are TGCGCCAGCATCCGCGGGTCGGGGGGAGATACGCAGTATTTT. Its protein product is CASIRGSGGDTQYF. Based on the CDR3 plus reference TRBV5-1 and TRBJ2-3, the full variable domain is KAGVTQTPRYLIKTRGQQVTLSCSPISGHRSVSWYQQTPGQGLQFLFEYFSETQRNKGNFPGRFSGRQFSNSRSEMNVSTLELGDSALYLCASIRGSGGDTQYFGPGTRLTVL.

This clonotype was detected ten times or more. The chain uses TRBV18 and TRBJ1-1, with a possible D match to TRBD1 (6 bases). The germline V gene has CDR1 KGHSH and CDR2 LQKENI. The CDR3 runs 14 residues. V was cut by 2 bases and J by 11 bases, with 18 bases left in between. The CDR3 protein is CASSPYADRPVAFF. CDR3 bases: TGTGCCAGCTCACCATACGCCGACAGGCCCGTCGCTTTCTTT.

This clonotype has just a few counts. This chain's CDR3 is CASSGTGSSSYEQYF. The DNA for the CDR3 is TGTGCCAGTAGTGGGACAGGGAGCTCTTCCTACGAGCAGTACTTC. The chain recombines TRBV19 with TRBJ2-7, with 9 bases lining up with TRBD1. This CDR3 has 15 residues. Germline V gives CDR1 LNHDA, CDR2 SQIVND (reference sequence). V trimming: 5 bases; J trimming: 1 base; junction bases outside the gene matches: 6.

This clonotype was seen many times. The chain recombines TRBV28 with TRBJ2-7; 8 bases are shared with TRBD2. The CDR3 length is 16 residues. V was pared by 5 bases and J by 3 bases, with 12 bases of the junction left unmatched. Per the germline V gene, CDR1 is MDHEN and CDR2 is SYDVKM. Written as DNA, the CDR3 is TGTGCCAGCAGTCCCTCGGGGGGGGGGGCTAACTACGAGCAGTACTTC. Amino acid sequence: CASSPSGGGANYEQYF.

This clonotype was seen repeatedly, ten times or more. The genes are TRBV12-3 or TRBV12-4 and TRBJ2-2; 16 nucleotides match TRBD2. The V segment lost 6 bases and the J segment 6 bases; nucleotides outside the gene matches: 1. The CDR3 extends over 15 amino acids. The CDR3 nucleotides read TGTGCCAGCAGGGGACTAGCGGGAGGGCCCGGGGAGCTGTTTTTT. Amino acid sequence: CASRGLAGGPGELFF.

This clonotype has a count of ten or more. The CDR3 reads CSVVYDVGGLEQYF. The CDR3, as DNA: TGCAGCGTTGTTTATGATGTGGGAGGGCTAGAGCAGTACTTC. The chain is built from TRBV29-1 and TRBJ2-7, with 7 bases that match TRBD2. The V gene end was trimmed by 4 bases and the J gene end by 7 bases; junction bases not matched to a gene: 13. The CDR3 contains 14 residues. The germline V gene encodes CDR1 SQVTM and CDR2 ANQGSEA.

This clonotype was detected many times. CDR3 protein: CSARDRGTGGDNANYGYTF. CDR3 bases: TGCAGTGCTAGAGATAGGGGCACAGGGGGCGATAACGCTAACTATGGCTACACCTTC. V is TRBV20-1 and J is TRBJ1-2, with TRBD1 identical over 9 bases. This CDR3 is built from 19 residues. Germline values: CDR1 DFQATT, CDR2 SNEGSKA (reference sequence). Trimming cost V 0 bases and J 0 bases; bases outside gene matches: 14.

The V gene is TRBV5-6, the J gene TRBJ2-7; D not certain. Germline V gene data show CDR1 as SGHDT and CDR2 as YYEEEE. This CDR3 region has 14 residues. The germline V and J ends were trimmed by 4 bases and 5 bases, with 16 bases remaining between them. In DNA, the CDR3 is TGTGCCAGCAGCCCAGTCGGTGGGGTCCACGAGCAGTACTTC. Amino acids: CASSPVGGVHEQYF.